Reported below is one TCR beta chain. This table comes from immunoSEQ multiplex PCR, and its TCRdb copy is limited to in-frame clones, with some not included. The sample includes 56,000 or so clones, 88% of them seen just once. This specimen belongs to a study of T cell responses to AZD1222 COVID-19 vaccine. Germline CDR1 reads LNHDA; CDR2 reads SQIVND (reference sequence). V shed 6 bases, J shed 2 bases, and the junction held 9 bases outside the gene matches. CDR3 size: 17 residues. The rearrangement joins TRBV19 to TRBJ2-3; 12 positions agree with TRBD2. This receptor was taken from an adult in good health. Sequenced here: peripheral blood, sampled on day 0 of AZD1222 vaccination. The CDR3: CASRSPLAGGNTDTQYF. CDR3 in DNA: TGTGCCAGTAGGTCCCCACTAGCGGGAGGTAACACAGATACGCAGTATTTT.